Each of the 14 T cell receptor beta chains below was sequenced from the same sample in a study of blood T cell repertoires in COVID-19. TCRdb keeps only in-frame clones here, not all; method: immunoSEQ multiplex PCR. The table lists roughly 93,000 clones, 81% of them singletons. Sequenced input: peripheral blood. All receptors derive from a woman over 75 with acute or convalescent COVID-19.

The rearrangement links TRBV7-2 to TRBJ1-5; tentatively, D is TRBD1 (5 bases). V was trimmed by 2 bases and J by 3 bases, leaving 17 bases between them. CDR3 size: 17 residues. Germline V gene sequence: CDR1 SGHTA, CDR2 FQGNSA. DNA for the CDR3: TGTGCCAGCAGCTTACGCCCGGGGGAGATGAACAATCAGCCCCAGCATTTT. This gives the protein CASSLRPGEMNNQPQHF.

The CDR3 loop reads CASSQRDSKFF. The DNA for the CDR3 is TGTGCCAGCAGCCAGAGGGACTCCAAGTTCTTC. The rearrangement joins TRBV12-3 or TRBV12-4 to TRBJ2-1, with D perhaps TRBD2 (6 bases). Trimming took 6 bases from V and 14 from J, leaving 14 bases between them. The length of the CDR3 is 11 residues.

The V call is TRBV6-1, the J call TRBJ1-5; D might be TRBD1 (6 bases). This CDR3 is 16 amino acids long. V dropped 4 bases and J dropped 3 bases, with 16 bases sitting between them. Germline assignment: CDR1 MNHNS and CDR2 SASEGT. CDR3 sequence: CASSVTGRGPNQPQHF. CDR3 in DNA: TGTGCCAGCAGTGTTACGGGCAGGGGACCCAATCAGCCCCAGCATTTT.

The gene calls are TRBV6-2 or TRBV6-3 and TRBJ1-1; 11 bases line up with TRBD1. Germline V gene lookup returns CDR1 MNHEY and CDR2 SVGEGT. This CDR3 is 17 amino acids long. J gave up 5 bases and V 5 bases, and 13 bases lay outside the gene matches. The DNA for the CDR3 is TGTGCCAGCAGTAACGGACAGGGGGCGATTGCTGTTACTGAAGCTTTCTTT. Translating gives CASSNGQGAIAVTEAFF.

The table lists this clone with a few counts. This sequence joins TRBV4-1 and TRBJ1-5; D call uncertain. This CDR3 spans 16 amino acids. V dropped 0 bases and J dropped 1 base, with 10 bases sitting between them. Germline V gene sequence: CDR1 MGHRA, CDR2 YSYEKL. The CDR3 loop is CASSQDHFESNQPQHF. Written as DNA, the CDR3 is TGCGCCAGCAGCCAAGATCACTTCGAAAGCAATCAGCCCCAGCATTTT.

This sequence joins TRBV28 and TRBJ2-7; D gene ambiguous. This CDR3 region has 12 residues. V lost 6 bases to trimming and J lost 3 bases, with 9 bases between them. CDR1 MDHEN and CDR2 SYDVKM come from the germline V gene. CDR3 sequence reads: CASRPQSYEQYF. For the CDR3, the DNA is TGTGCCAGCAGGCCACAGAGCTACGAGCAGTACTTC.

CDR3 DNA sequence: TGTGCCAGCAGTTACTTAGACAGCACTAATTCACCCCTCCACTTT. This gives the protein CASSYLDSTNSPLHF. The chain joins TRBV6-5 to TRBJ1-6, with D possibly TRBD1 on 5 matching bases. CDR3 size: 15 residues. Trimming removed 1 base at V and 6 bases at J, with 10 bases between. Looked up from germline, CDR1 is MNHEY and CDR2 is SVGAGI.

The chain uses TRBV7-9 and TRBJ1-1; 11 bases align to TRBD1. Losses at the gene ends were 1 base for V and 9 bases for J; bases not matched to a gene: 1. The CDR3 consists of 13 residues. Looked up from germline, CDR1 is SEHNR and CDR2 is FQNEAQ (reference sequence). The CDR3 is CASSLGDRGKAFF. CDR3 bases: TGTGCCAGCAGCTTAGGGGACAGGGGGAAAGCTTTCTTT.

The chain has TRBV6-4 and TRBJ2-1; D is ambiguous. Germline CDR1 MRHNA, CDR2 SNTAGT. The CDR3 extends over 16 amino acids. V lost 4 bases to trimming and J lost 14 bases, with 27 bases between them. Here the CDR3 DNA reads TGTGCCAGCAGTGGCATCACCTACCTATCTCGCCCTGGTAAGTTCTTC. This sequence encodes CASSGITYLSRPGKFF.

This rearrangement joins TRBV2 to TRBJ1-6, with 11 bases matching TRBD1. CDR1 is SNHLY and CDR2 is FYNNEI in the germline V gene. The CDR3 has 14 amino acids. Unmatched junction bases numbered 5, after V lost 11 bases and J lost 5 bases. DNA for the CDR3: TGTGCCGGGGGACAGGGGGTGAATAATTCACCCCTCCACTTT. Amino acid sequence: CAGGQGVNNSPLHF. Looking up the rest from reference TRBV2 and TRBJ1-6 gives the full variable domain: EPEVTQTPSHQVTQMGQEVILRCVPISNHLYFYWYRQILGQKVEFLVSFYNNEISEKSEIFDDQFSVERPDGSNFTLKIRSTKLEDSAMYFCAGGQGVNNSPLHFGNGTRLTVT.

This chain connects TRBV29-1 to TRBJ2-1; D might be TRBD2 (6 bases). CDR3 length: 17 amino acids. The V end lost 4 bases, the J end lost 1 base, and 20 bases lay between the germline ends. In germline, CDR1 is SQVTM, CDR2 ANQGSEA. The CDR3, as DNA: TGCAGCGTTGCGGGCACTCGTGCGGGGCGGTCCTACAATGAGCAGTTCTTC. Translating it yields CSVAGTRAGRSYNEQFF.

The chain links TRBV7-2 to TRBJ1-5, with a possible D match to TRBD1 (5 bases). The V and J ends lost 4 bases and 3 bases respectively, with 7 bases between them. The CDR3 sequence is 13 residues long. Germline V gives CDR1 SGHTA, CDR2 FQGNSA. CDR3 nucleotide sequence: TGTGCCAGCAGCTGGGGCAACAATCAGCCCCAGCATTTT. Its translation is CASSWGNNQPQHF. Full variable domain (missing parts from reference TRBV7-2 and TRBJ1-5): GAGVSQSPSNKVTEKGKDVELRCDPISGHTALYWYRQSLGQGLEFLIYFQGNSAPDKSGLPSDRFSAERTGGSVSTLTIQRTQQEDSAVYLCASSWGNNQPQHFGDGTRLSIL.

The chain uses TRBV19 and TRBJ2-3; unclear D gene. Germline V gene lookup returns CDR1 LNHDA and CDR2 SQIVND (reference sequence). V was clipped by 5 bases and J by 2 bases, with 8 bases between them. This CDR3 comprises 13 residues. The CDR3 loop reads CASSGQYTDTQYF. As DNA, the CDR3 is TGTGCCAGTAGTGGGCAGTACACAGATACGCAGTATTTT.

Comment on this clone: One junction end disagrees with the germline gene, perhaps due to a read error. This chain connects TRBV6-2 or TRBV6-3 to TRBJ2-1, with 12 bases identical to TRBD2. The CDR3 has 11 amino acids. Germline-derived CDR1 and CDR2 are MNHEY and SVGEGT. CDR3 protein: CASSNLAGGLF. CDR3 nucleotides: TGTGCCAGCAGTAACCTAGCGGGAGGGCTCTTC.